The clone carrying this T cell receptor (beta chain) occurred many times. Antigen specificity is unknown. The sample is drawn from a study of early T cells in non-severe SARS-CoV-2 infection. Study context: Investigators sequenced bulk RNA drawn from unsorted whole blood, and chains remained unpaired.

Germline V lookup: CDR1 SNHLY, CDR2 FYNNEI. This CDR3 contains 16 residues. Trimming took 0 bases from V and 2 from J, leaving 13 bases between them. Attached unique molecular identifiers marked individual cDNA molecules. One entry per CDR3 protein results from TCRdb running MiXCR on the 5' RACE reads. The data contain roughly 25,000 distinct CDR3 sequences, roughly 5% of them singletons. Study-level points and caveats: Matching results from VDJdb favored anti-spike CD8 responses, leaving private and CD4 specificities undetected.

J is TRBJ1-1 and V is TRBV2, with D unclear. The sequence derives from an adult who was a healthcare worker with PCR-confirmed SARS-CoV-2 infection or an uninfected control (not recorded which). Sequenced sample: whole blood. The CDR3 DNA reads TGTGCCAGCAGTGAAGCGCTTCGAGGGCTTAACACTGAAGCTTTCTTT. This sequence encodes CASSEALRGLNTEAFF.